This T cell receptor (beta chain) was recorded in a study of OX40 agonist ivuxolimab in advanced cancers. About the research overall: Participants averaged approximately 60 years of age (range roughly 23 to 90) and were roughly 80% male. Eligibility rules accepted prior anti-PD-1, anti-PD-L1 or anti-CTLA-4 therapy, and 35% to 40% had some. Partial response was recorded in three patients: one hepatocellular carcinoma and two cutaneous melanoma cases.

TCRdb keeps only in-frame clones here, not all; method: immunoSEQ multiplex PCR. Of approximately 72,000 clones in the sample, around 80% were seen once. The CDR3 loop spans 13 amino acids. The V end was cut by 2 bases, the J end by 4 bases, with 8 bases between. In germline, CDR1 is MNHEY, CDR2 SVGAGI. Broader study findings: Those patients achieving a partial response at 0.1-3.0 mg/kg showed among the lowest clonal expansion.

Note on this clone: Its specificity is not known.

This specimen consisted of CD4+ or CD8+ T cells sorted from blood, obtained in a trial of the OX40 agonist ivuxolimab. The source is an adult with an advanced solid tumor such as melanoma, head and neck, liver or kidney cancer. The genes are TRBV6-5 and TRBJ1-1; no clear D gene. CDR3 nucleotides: TGTGCCAGCAGTTACCTCGTCGGCACTGAAGCTTTCTTT. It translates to CASSYLVGTEAFF.